Below are 24 T cell receptor beta chains sequenced from a single sample in a study of T cell responses to AZD1222 COVID-19 vaccine. Clones were sequenced by immunoSEQ multiplex PCR, and TCRdb holds only the in-frame ones, with some missing. Of more than 70,000 clones listed, 65% to 90% are singletons. Here the sequenced sample was peripheral blood, taken on day 0 of AZD1222 vaccination. The source of these receptors is an adult in good health.

The rearrangement links TRBV7-9 to TRBJ2-3, with D possibly called TRBD1 or TRBD2 (6 bases each). V was trimmed by 1 base and J by 2 bases, leaving 13 bases between them. Per germline, CDR1 SEHNR and CDR2 FQNEAQ (reference sequence). The CDR3 has 16 amino acids. CDR3 region: CASSLGLGGNTDTQYF. The CDR3 DNA reads TGTGCCAGCAGCTTAGGATTAGGGGGGAACACAGATACGCAGTATTTT.

This chain joins TRBV6-5 and TRBJ2-7; TRBD1 matches 8 bases. V dropped 5 bases and J dropped 2; count of bases not matched to a gene: 5. The length of the CDR3 is 14 residues. Looked up from germline, CDR1 is MNHEY and CDR2 is SVGAGI. The CDR3 DNA follows: TGTGCCAGCAGTAGACAGGGGTCCGCCTACGAGCAGTACTTC. As protein: CASSRQGSAYEQYF.

The chain employs TRBV27 and TRBJ2-1, with no clear D. Deletions cut 8 bases from V and 7 bases from J, with 9 bases between. The CDR3 totals 11 residues. CDR1 and CDR2 from the germline V gene are MNHEY and SMNVEV (reference sequence). CDR3 in amino acids: CASRQRNEQFF. DNA for the CDR3: TGTGCCAGCCGTCAAAGAAATGAGCAGTTCTTC.

The chain uses TRBV21-1 and TRBJ1-6; the D segment call TRBD1 is taken from the table without a DNA check. TRBV21-1 is a pseudogene. The CDR3 covers 15 residues. The CDR3 reads CASSTGTGLSSPLHF. CDR3 coding DNA: TGTGCCAGCAGCACAGGGACAGGGCTAAGTTCACCCCTCCACTTT.

The chain joins TRBV6-1 to TRBJ2-1, with D possibly TRBD2 on 5 matching bases. Germline values: CDR1 MNHNS, CDR2 SASEGT. Trimming removed 2 bases from V and 14 bases from J, with 16 bases in between. This CDR3 comprises 13 residues. CDR3 nucleotides: TGTGCCAGCAGTGAAACTTTGAGAATGAGGGAGTTCTTC. It specifies CASSETLRMREFF.

The rearrangement links TRBV5-4 to TRBJ2-7, with a possible D match to TRBD1 (5 bases). The length of the CDR3 is 13 residues. V dropped 0 bases and J dropped 5 bases, with 9 bases sitting between them. Looked up from germline, CDR1 is SGHNT and CDR2 is YYREEE (reference sequence). Written as DNA, the CDR3 is TGTGCCAGCAGCTTGGCAGGGTCCCACGAGCAGTACTTC. Its protein product is CASSLAGSHEQYF.

The chain uses TRBV3-1 (or the pseudogene TRBV3-2) and TRBJ1-2, with 8 bases fitting TRBD1. Trimming removed 3 bases from V and 6 bases from J; junction bases left unmatched: 0. CDR3 length: 12 amino acids. Looked up from germline, CDR1 is LGHDT and CDR2 is YNNKEL (reference sequence). As DNA, the CDR3 is TGTGCCAGCAGCCAGACAGGGGATGGCTACACCTTC. Protein sequence: CASSQTGDGYTF.

J is TRBJ1-1 and V is TRBV12-5, with no clear D. Trimming cost V 6 bases and J 4 bases, with 12 bases left between them. This CDR3 contains 13 residues. Germline loops: CDR1 LGHNT, CDR2 FRNRAP. For the CDR3, the DNA is TGTGCTAGTGGCATGCCCGGCGGCACTGAAGCTTTCTTT. Amino acid sequence: CASGMPGGTEAFF.

The table lists this clone with a count of one. This chain connects TRBV6-6 to TRBJ2-1, with TRBD2 identical over 10 bases. V was pared by 5 bases and J by 5 bases, with 9 bases of the junction left unmatched. The CDR3 spans 16 residues. The germline V gene encodes CDR1 MNHNY and CDR2 SVGAGI (reference sequence). CDR3 nucleotides: TGTGCCAGCAGTCCCCCGGGACTAGCGATCAACAATGAGCAGTTCTTC. As protein: CASSPPGLAINNEQFF.

The gene calls are TRBV11-3 and TRBJ1-1; D gene ambiguous. Germline values: CDR1 SGHNT, CDR2 YENEEA. Trimming took 10 bases from V and 4 from J, leaving 16 bases between them. The CDR3 is 13 amino acids. CDR3 nucleotide sequence: TGTGCCACAGAAAGAACGGAGAGCACTGAAGCTTTCTTT. This encodes CATERTESTEAFF.

The rearrangement joins TRBV14 to TRBJ1-2; weak D call: TRBD1 (6 bases). Trimming took 4 bases from V and 4 from J, leaving 10 bases between them. The CDR3 is 13 amino acids. Germline V CDR1 and CDR2: SGHDN, FVKESK. The CDR3 region has the DNA TGTGCCAGCAGCCCCGACAGGAGCTATGGCTACACCTTC. Its translation is CASSPDRSYGYTF.

The chain recombines TRBV7-9 with TRBJ1-1; D remains unclear. CDR3 size: 12 residues. The V end lost 5 bases, the J end lost 7 bases, and 11 bases lay between the germline ends. In germline, CDR1 is SEHNR, CDR2 FQNEAQ (reference sequence). The CDR3 protein is CASSPSHFEAFF. The CDR3, as DNA: TGTGCCAGCAGCCCCAGCCACTTTGAAGCTTTCTTT.

The chain links TRBV2 to TRBJ2-7, with D unresolved. CDR3 length: 13 residues. The V and J ends lost 4 bases and 6 bases respectively, with 13 bases between them. The germline V gene encodes CDR1 SNHLY and CDR2 FYNNEI. CDR3 sequence reads: CASSVDVVGEQYF. CDR3 bases: TGTGCCAGCAGTGTGGATGTCGTCGGCGAGCAGTACTTC.

This chain connects TRBV6-7 to TRBJ2-7; D is unclear. TRBV6-7 is given ORF status, its function remaining uncertain. This CDR3 has 15 residues. Deletions cut 2 bases from V and 4 bases from J, with 15 bases between. CDR3 sequence reads: CASSYGFPSSYEQYF. CDR3 coding DNA: TGTGCCAGCAGTTACGGGTTCCCATCCTCTTACGAGCAGTACTTC.

The V gene is TRBV2, the J gene TRBJ2-2; D is perhaps TRBD2 (5 bases). This CDR3 contains 12 residues. Trimming pared 3 bases from V and 9 bases from J, leaving 8 bases between. The germline gives CDR1 SNHLY, CDR2 FYNNEI. In DNA form, the CDR3 reads TGTGCCAGCAGTGACGGACTCAGGGAGCTGTTTTTT. Translation gives CASSDGLRELFF.

The chain uses TRBV6-5 and TRBJ1-1; no definite D call. Germline V CDR1 and CDR2: MNHEY, SVGAGI. V lost 6 bases and J 7 bases, leaving 18 bases between the germline ends. The CDR3 contains 14 residues. CDR3: CASSPTFRAGEAFF. For the CDR3, the DNA is TGTGCCAGCAGCCCCACATTTAGGGCGGGTGAAGCTTTCTTT.

The chain combines TRBV19 with TRBJ2-7; weak D call: TRBD1 (6 bases). There are 14 residues in the CDR3. CDR1 and CDR2 from the germline V gene are LNHDA and SQIVND (reference sequence). Trimming left V 1 base short and J 5 bases short, with 12 bases between. The CDR3 DNA follows: TGTGCCAGTAGTATAGGACAGGTTTGGAACGAGCAGTACTTC. The encoded protein is CASSIGQVWNEQYF. Full variable domain (missing parts from reference TRBV19 and TRBJ2-7): DGGITQSPKYLFRKEGQNVTLSCEQNLNHDAMYWYRQDPGQGLRLIYYSQIVNDFQKGDIAEGYSVSREKKESFPLTVTSAQKNPTAFYLCASSIGQVWNEQYFGPGTRLTVT.

For the CDR3, the DNA is TGTGCCAGCAGCTTAAGTGGGACCTCCTTGGCCGGGGAGCTGTTTTTT. This sequence encodes CASSLSGTSLAGELFF. V usage is TRBV7-3 and J usage is TRBJ2-2; D may be TRBD1 or TRBD2 (5 bases each). The ends were cut back, 1 base at V and 6 bases at J, with 15 bases in the middle. CDR1 and CDR2 (germline): SGHTA, FQGTGA. The length of the CDR3 is 16 residues.

This clone appeared a single time. The rearrangement uses TRBV30 and TRBJ1-5, with D possibly being TRBD1 (5 bases). This CDR3 region has 13 residues. Deletions cut 5 bases from V and 7 bases from J, with 15 bases between. Germline lookup yields CDR1 GTSNPN and CDR2 SVGIG (reference sequence). CDR3 loop: CAWGGVKGQPQHF. In DNA form, the CDR3 reads TGTGCCTGGGGAGGGGTGAAGGGCCAGCCCCAGCATTTT.

The V gene is TRBV19, the J gene TRBJ2-2; the D gene is possibly TRBD2 (6 bases). The ends were cut back, 2 bases at V and 6 bases at J, with 16 bases in the middle. The CDR3 covers 16 residues. The germline V gene has CDR1 LNHDA and CDR2 SQIVND (reference sequence). The CDR3 DNA reads as TGTGCCAGTAGTATATCTTCGGGAGTATCCCCCGGGGAGCTGTTTTTT. It specifies CASSISSGVSPGELFF. The full variable domain, with the rest looked up from reference TRBV19 and TRBJ2-2, is DGGITQSPKYLFRKEGQNVTLSCEQNLNHDAMYWYRQDPGQGLRLIYYSQIVNDFQKGDIAEGYSVSREKKESFPLTVTSAQKNPTAFYLCASSISSGVSPGELFFGEGSRLTVL.

The rearrangement uses TRBV11-3 and TRBJ1-2; no reliable D call. The CDR3 contains 13 residues. Germline V gene sequence: CDR1 SGHNT, CDR2 YENEEA. The V end was cut by 3 bases, the J end by 4 bases, with 9 bases between. CDR3 DNA sequence: TGTGCCAGCAGCTTGCAGAGAACCTATGGCTACACCTTC. Translation gives CASSLQRTYGYTF.

The rearrangement joins TRBV18 to TRBJ2-7; a weak D match, TRBD2 (6 bases). The CDR3 has 14 residues. The germline CDR1 and CDR2 sequences are KGHSH and LQKENI. Between the trimmed V and J ends, which lost 2 bases and 5 bases, there was a span of 13 bases. The CDR3 loop is CASSPFGGGNEQYF. Here the CDR3 DNA reads TGTGCCAGCTCACCATTTGGAGGAGGGAACGAGCAGTACTTC.

This chain links TRBV6-1 with TRBJ2-5, with 10 bases aligning to TRBD2. CDR1 MNHNS and CDR2 SASEGT come from the germline V gene. The ends lost 3 bases at V and 0 bases at J; junction bases unmatched: 4. The CDR3 covers 16 residues. CDR3 protein: CASSEFLAGDQETQYF. CDR3 nucleotide sequence: TGTGCCAGCAGTGAGTTCCTAGCGGGAGACCAAGAGACCCAGTACTTC.

For the CDR3, the DNA is TGTGCCAGCAGTGGTCAGGGTAGCCAGCCCCAGCATTTT. This gives the protein CASSGQGSQPQHF. The chain links TRBV27 to TRBJ1-5, with a possible D match to TRBD1 (5 bases). The CDR3 is 13 amino acids. Looked up from germline, CDR1 is MNHEY and CDR2 is SMNVEV (reference sequence). V was cut by 5 bases and J by 7 bases, with 12 bases left in between.